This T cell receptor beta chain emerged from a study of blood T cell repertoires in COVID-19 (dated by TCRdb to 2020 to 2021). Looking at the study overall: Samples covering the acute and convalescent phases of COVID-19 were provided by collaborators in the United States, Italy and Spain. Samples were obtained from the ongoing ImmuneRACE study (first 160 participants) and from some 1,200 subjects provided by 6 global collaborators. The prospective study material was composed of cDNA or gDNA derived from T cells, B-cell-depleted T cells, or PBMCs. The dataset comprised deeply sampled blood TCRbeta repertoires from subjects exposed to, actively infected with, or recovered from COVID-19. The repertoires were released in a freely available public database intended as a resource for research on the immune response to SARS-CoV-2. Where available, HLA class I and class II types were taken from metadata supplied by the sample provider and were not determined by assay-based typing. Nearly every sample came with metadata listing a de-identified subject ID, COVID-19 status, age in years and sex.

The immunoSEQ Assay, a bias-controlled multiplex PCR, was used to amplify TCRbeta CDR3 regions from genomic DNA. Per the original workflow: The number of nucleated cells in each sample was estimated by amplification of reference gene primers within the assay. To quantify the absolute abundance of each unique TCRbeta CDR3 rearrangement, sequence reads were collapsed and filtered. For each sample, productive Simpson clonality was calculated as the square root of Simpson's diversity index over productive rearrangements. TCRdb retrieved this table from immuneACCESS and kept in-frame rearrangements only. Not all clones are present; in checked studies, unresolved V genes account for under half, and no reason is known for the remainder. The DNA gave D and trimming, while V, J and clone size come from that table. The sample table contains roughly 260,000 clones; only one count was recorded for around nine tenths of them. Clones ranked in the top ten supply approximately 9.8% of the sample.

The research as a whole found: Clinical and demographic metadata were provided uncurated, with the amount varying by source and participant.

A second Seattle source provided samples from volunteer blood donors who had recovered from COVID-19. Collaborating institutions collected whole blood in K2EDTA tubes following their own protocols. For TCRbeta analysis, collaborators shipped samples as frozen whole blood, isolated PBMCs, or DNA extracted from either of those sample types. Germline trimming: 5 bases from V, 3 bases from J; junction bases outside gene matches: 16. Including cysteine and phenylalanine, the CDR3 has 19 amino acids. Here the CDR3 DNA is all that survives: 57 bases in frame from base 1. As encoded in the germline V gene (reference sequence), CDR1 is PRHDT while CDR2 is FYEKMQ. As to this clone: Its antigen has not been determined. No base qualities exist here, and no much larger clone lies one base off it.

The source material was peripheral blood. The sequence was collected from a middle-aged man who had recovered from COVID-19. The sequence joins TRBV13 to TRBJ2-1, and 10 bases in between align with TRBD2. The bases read TGTGCCAGCAGCCCCAAGGGGGGGAGCGGGAGGGCCCTCTACAATGAGCAGTTCTTC. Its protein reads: CASSPKGGSGRALYNEQFF.